These 24 T cell receptor beta chains originate from one sample sequenced in a study of T cell responses to AZD1222 COVID-19 vaccine. Method: immunoSEQ multiplex PCR; TCRdb's copy keeps in-frame clones and lacks some. The table includes approximately 140,000 clones, 80% to 95% detected once. The source was peripheral blood, collected 28 days after the second AZD1222 dose. Source of these receptors: an adult who received the AZD1222 COVID-19 vaccine.

The chain recombines TRBV2 with TRBJ2-4; no clear D gene. V was clipped by 6 bases and J by 8 bases, with 14 bases between them. This CDR3 has 13 residues. Germline CDR1 and CDR2: SNHLY and FYNNEI. The CDR3 nucleotides are TGTGCCAGCAGCGCCCAAGGCCGGGACATTCAGTACTTC. Its protein is CASSAQGRDIQYF.

This clone appeared once. Additional DNA sequences in this sample encode the identical CDR3. The rearrangement uses TRBV7-9 and TRBJ1-3; the D is unclear. CDR1 and CDR2 (germline): SEHNR, FQNEAQ (reference sequence). Between the trimmed V and J ends, which lost 4 bases and 4 bases, there was a span of 5 bases. The CDR3 length is 12 residues. The CDR3 loop reads CASSSQGNTIYF. CDR3 nucleotide sequence: TGTGCCAGCAGCTCACAGGGAAACACCATATATTTT. The complete variable domain, with remaining parts taken from reference TRBV7-9 and TRBJ1-3, reads DTGVSQNPRHKITKRGQNVTFRCDPISEHNRLYWYRQTLGQGPEFLTYFQNEAQLEKSRLLSDRFSAERPKGSFSTLEIQRTEQGDSAMYLCASSSQGNTIYFGEGSWLTVV.

The chain uses TRBV2 and TRBJ2-5; 10 bases line up with TRBD1. CDR1 SNHLY and CDR2 FYNNEI come from the germline V gene. With 6 bases clipped from V and 5 bases from J, the junction kept 3 bases outside the gene matches. The CDR3 has 13 amino acids. CDR3 in amino acids: CASRTGGGETQYF. CDR3 sequence (DNA): TGTGCCAGCAGGACAGGGGGCGGGGAGACCCAGTACTTC. Filled out from reference TRBV2 and TRBJ2-5, the complete variable domain reads EPEVTQTPSHQVTQMGQEVILRCVPISNHLYFYWYRQILGQKVEFLVSFYNNEISEKSEIFDDQFSVERPDGSNFTLKIRSTKLEDSAMYFCASRTGGGETQYFGPGTRLLVL.

This clone has just one count. The chain uses TRBV4-2 and TRBJ1-5, with D hard to call. The V gene's germline CDR1 is LGHNA and CDR2 YNFKEQ. CDR3 length equals 14 residues. With 3 bases removed from V and 5 bases from J, the gap between germline ends came to 11 bases. CDR3 nucleotides: TGTGCCAGCAGCCAGTCGAGAGGCGATCAGCCCCAGCATTTT. Protein: CASSQSRGDQPQHF.

The chain carries TRBV5-1 and TRBJ2-3; 10 bases line up with TRBD1. CDR1 is SGHRS and CDR2 is YFSETQ in the germline V gene. V was pared by 4 bases and J by 1 base, with 6 bases of the junction left unmatched. The CDR3 is 16 residues long. The CDR3 nucleotides read TGCGCCAGCAGCATTACCGGGACAGGGGGCACAGATACGCAGTATTTT. Translated: CASSITGTGGTDTQYF.

The chain joins TRBV24-1 to TRBJ2-1; 9 bases are a match to TRBD2. In germline, CDR1 is KGHDR, CDR2 SFDVKD. CDR3 length equals 16 residues. J lost 15 bases, V lost 2 bases, and 16 bases had no gene match. The CDR3 loop is CATSDSLREGGSWWFF. Written as DNA, the CDR3 is TGTGCCACCAGTGATTCGTTGCGGGAGGGGGGATCATGGTGGTTCTTC.

This chain links TRBV24-1 with TRBJ2-1; D gene uncertain. Per germline, CDR1 KGHDR and CDR2 SFDVKD. The CDR3 has 16 amino acids. V lost 4 bases and J lost 0, with 12 bases in between. The CDR3 loop is CATSEGYPDSYNEQFF. In nucleotides, the CDR3 is TGTGCCACCAGTGAAGGGTATCCCGACTCCTACAATGAGCAGTTCTTC.

The genes are TRBV11-3 and TRBJ1-6, with D perhaps TRBD1 (5 bases). V gave up 0 bases and J gave up 0 bases, with 12 bases separating them. This CDR3 has 18 residues. Germline V lookup: CDR1 SGHNT, CDR2 YENEEA. CDR3 in amino acids: CASSLDQGGSSYNSPLHF. DNA of the CDR3: TGTGCCAGCAGCTTAGATCAGGGCGGGAGCTCCTATAATTCACCCCTCCACTTT.

The V gene is TRBV24-1, the J gene TRBJ1-2; weak D call: TRBD1 (6 bases). Between the trimmed V and J ends, which lost 2 bases and 0 bases, there was a span of 12 bases. CDR1 is KGHDR and CDR2 is SFDVKD in the germline V gene. This CDR3 region has 16 residues. For the CDR3, the DNA is TGTGCCACCAGTGATTCCGGACAGCAGTCTAACTATGGCTACACCTTC. It yields the protein CATSDSGQQSNYGYTF.

The J gene is TRBJ1-2, the V gene TRBV3-1 (or the pseudogene TRBV3-2); no clear D gene. Germline V gene data show CDR1 as LGHDT and CDR2 as YNNKEL (reference sequence). CDR3 length equals 13 residues. V lost 4 bases to trimming and J lost 8 bases, with 14 bases between them. CDR3 bases: TGTGCCAGCAGCCCCCCCGGAGGGAACGGCTACACCTTC. It codes for CASSPPGGNGYTF.

This clone has just one count. The chain uses TRBV5-1 and TRBJ1-1; D is uncertain. This CDR3 spans 17 amino acids. CDR1 is SGHRS and CDR2 is YFSETQ in the germline V gene. Trimming removed 4 bases at V and 5 bases at J, with 24 bases between. Here the CDR3 reads CASSPTLGRTVGTEAFF. The CDR3, as DNA: TGCGCCAGCAGCCCGACCCTAGGACGGACGGTGGGGACTGAAGCTTTCTTT.

J is TRBJ2-1 and V is TRBV5-6; D unclear. The germline V and J ends were trimmed by 1 base and 8 bases, with 4 bases remaining between them. This CDR3 has 11 residues. From germline, CDR1 is SGHDT and CDR2 YYEEEE. The CDR3 loop reads CASSLFHEQFF. DNA for the CDR3: TGTGCCAGCAGCTTGTTCCATGAGCAGTTCTTC. The variable domain in full, completed from reference TRBV5-6 and TRBJ2-1, reads DAGVTQSPTHLIKTRGQQVTLRCSPKSGHDTVSWYQQALGQGPQFIFQYYEEEERQRGNFPDRFSGHQFPNYSSELNVNALLLGDSALYLCASSLFHEQFFGPGTRLTVL.

The V call is TRBV18, the J call TRBJ2-3; possible D gene TRBD2, 6 bases. The CDR3 is made up of 14 amino acids. V was clipped by 0 bases and J by 4 bases, with 8 bases between them. The germline V gene has CDR1 KGHSH and CDR2 LQKENI. The CDR3 region is CASSPPPSADTQYF. In DNA, the CDR3 is TGTGCCAGCTCACCACCCCCTAGCGCAGATACGCAGTATTTT.

V usage is TRBV2 and J usage is TRBJ1-4; 7 bases agree with TRBD1. There are 17 residues in the CDR3. V gave up 7 bases and J gave up 7 bases; unmatched junction bases: 18. Per germline, CDR1 SNHLY and CDR2 FYNNEI. This CDR3 reads CASMLKFGQDKGEKLFF. The CDR3 DNA sequence: TGTGCCAGCATGCTCAAATTTGGACAGGATAAAGGTGAAAAACTGTTTTTT.

The rearrangement joins TRBV4-3 to TRBJ2-3; D gene uncertain. The CDR3 extends over 13 amino acids. Germline V lookup: CDR1 LGHNA, CDR2 YSLEER. Trimming removed 2 bases from V and 3 bases from J, with 6 bases in between. The CDR3 sequence is CASSQQVTDTQYF. The CDR3 nucleotides read TGCGCCAGCAGCCAACAAGTGACAGATACGCAGTATTTT.

The CDR3 coding sequence is TGTGCCAGCAGTGAAAGGGGCAGCCTTAACTATGGCTACACCTTC. This codes for CASSERGSLNYGYTF. The chain links TRBV6-1 to TRBJ1-2, with D possibly being TRBD1 (5 bases). The CDR3 is 15 residues long. Germline V gene sequence: CDR1 MNHNS, CDR2 SASEGT. Trimming pared 2 bases from V and 1 base from J, leaving 11 bases between.

This clone was detected once. The V and J genes are TRBV19 and TRBJ1-4; D ambiguous. CDR1 LNHDA and CDR2 SQIVND come from the germline V gene (reference sequence). The CDR3 extends over 14 amino acids. V shed 5 bases and J shed 5 bases, with 12 bases lying between them. DNA of the CDR3: TGTGCCAGTAGTTACGGTAATCAGAATGAAAAACTGTTTTTT. This encodes CASSYGNQNEKLFF.

CDR3 region: CASSLGQETQYF. The CDR3 coding sequence is TGCGCCAGCAGCTTGGGCCAAGAGACCCAGTACTTC. This chain uses TRBV5-1 with TRBJ2-5; D gene unclear. Germline values: CDR1 SGHRS, CDR2 YFSETQ. This CDR3 comprises 12 residues. The ends were cut back, 0 bases at V and 1 base at J, with 1 base in the middle. The full variable domain, with the rest looked up from reference TRBV5-1 and TRBJ2-5, is KAGVTQTPRYLIKTRGQQVTLSCSPISGHRSVSWYQQTPGQGLQFLFEYFSETQRNKGNFPGRFSGRQFSNSRSEMNVSTLELGDSALYLCASSLGQETQYFGPGTRLLVL.

V usage is TRBV25-1 and J usage is TRBJ2-1, with 9 nucleotides matching TRBD2. Unmatched junction bases numbered 7, after V lost 5 bases and J lost 2 bases. In germline, CDR1 is MGHDK, CDR2 SYGVNS. This CDR3 contains 16 residues. The CDR3, as DNA: TGTGCCAGCAGTCGGGAGCGGGAGGCCCCCTACAATGAGCAGTTCTTC. It specifies CASSREREAPYNEQFF.

J is TRBJ1-5 and V is TRBV3-1 (or the pseudogene TRBV3-2); the D gene is possibly TRBD1 (5 bases). Trimming left V 3 bases short and J 2 bases short, with 11 bases between. Germline values: CDR1 LGHDT, CDR2 YNNKEL (reference sequence). CDR3 length: 15 residues. CDR3 sequence reads: CASSQGGGGNQPQHF. The CDR3 DNA reads as TGTGCCAGCAGCCAGGGGGGAGGGGGCAATCAGCCCCAGCATTTT.

CDR3: CASSLTAGAGGYTF. The CDR3 region has the DNA TGTGCCAGCAGTTTAACGGCCGGGGCTGGTGGCTACACCTTC. The rearrangement links TRBV27 to TRBJ1-2; a weak D match, TRBD1 (5 bases). Germline V gene sequence: CDR1 MNHEY, CDR2 SMNVEV (reference sequence). The V end was cut by 2 bases, the J end by 7 bases, with 14 bases between. This CDR3 has 14 residues.

The chain employs TRBV27 and TRBJ1-2; D not certain. The V end was cut by 4 bases, the J end by 4 bases, with 10 bases between. This CDR3 is 13 amino acids long. Germline CDR1 and CDR2: MNHEY and SMNVEV (reference sequence). The DNA for the CDR3 is TGTGCCAGCAGTTCCCGATCCCTCTATGGCTACACCTTC. Encoded protein: CASSSRSLYGYTF.

This clone was observed once. V usage is TRBV3-1 (or the pseudogene TRBV3-2) and J usage is TRBJ2-3; tentatively, D is TRBD2 (5 bases). Trimming took off 1 base at V and 6 bases at J, with 11 bases between the two ends. Looked up from germline, CDR1 is LGHDT and CDR2 is YNNKEL (reference sequence). The CDR3 consists of 14 residues. The CDR3 region is CASSQGWGDDTQYF. The CDR3 region has the DNA TGTGCCAGCAGCCAAGGTTGGGGAGACGATACGCAGTATTTT.

This chain uses TRBV20-1 with TRBJ1-4, with D uncertain. CDR3 length: 11 amino acids. Deletions cut 1 base from V and 8 bases from J, with 5 bases between. Germline V gives CDR1 DFQATT, CDR2 SNEGSKA (reference sequence). The CDR3 DNA follows: TGCAGTGCTAGAGTAAACGAAAAACTGTTTTTT. Its translation: CSARVNEKLFF.